A single sample is the source of the 14 T cell receptor beta chains below, sequenced in a study of memory CD4+ T cells and cytomegalovirus serostatus. TCRdb's table, derived via immunoSEQ multiplex PCR, lists solely in-frame clones and lacks some. Of about 59,000 clones in the sample, 80% to 85% were seen once. The sort gate was single viable CD3+CD4+CD8-CD45RO+ cells for memory CD4+ T cells. Sequencing used memory CD4+ T cells from blood. The receptor source for this set is an adult in good health and CMV-seronegative.

The chain uses TRBV7-3 and TRBJ2-1; D uncertain. The V gene's germline CDR1 is SGHTA and CDR2 FQGTGA. V lost 2 bases to trimming and J lost 0 bases, with 11 bases between them. The CDR3 totals 16 residues. The CDR3 is CASSLDIGFSYNEQFF. The CDR3 nucleotides are TGTGCCAGCAGCTTAGATATAGGGTTCTCCTACAATGAGCAGTTCTTC.

This chain connects TRBV27 to TRBJ2-6, with no clear D. V was shortened by 7 bases and J by 4 bases, with 11 bases between the two germline ends. Germline V gene sequence: CDR1 MNHEY, CDR2 SMNVEV (reference sequence). CDR3 size: 14 residues. CDR3 loop: CASMNMGGANVLTF. The CDR3 region has the DNA TGTGCCAGCATGAATATGGGCGGGGCCAACGTCCTGACTTTC.

V is TRBV25-1 and J is TRBJ2-1, with D possibly matching TRBD2 (7 bases). Trimming left V 5 bases short and J 8 bases short, with 28 bases between. The germline V gene encodes CDR1 MGHDK and CDR2 SYGVNS. This CDR3 is 18 amino acids long. As DNA, the CDR3 is TGTGCCAGCAGTCCGGGGGCGCGGCGGGAGTCTGATAGGTATGAGCAGTTCTTC. Translating gives CASSPGARRESDRYEQFF.

The chain has TRBV6-5 and TRBJ2-7, with 7 bases lining up with TRBD1. The J segment lost 0 bases and the V segment lost 7 bases, leaving 3 bases of the junction unmatched. Germline V gives CDR1 MNHEY, CDR2 SVGAGI. The CDR3 has 13 residues. The CDR3, as DNA: TGTGCCAGCATGGGGACAGACTCCTACGAGCAGTACTTC. Its protein is CASMGTDSYEQYF.

The chain employs TRBV11-3 and TRBJ1-1; 8 nucleotides line up with TRBD1. This CDR3 has 16 residues. Per germline, CDR1 SGHNT and CDR2 YENEEA. J gave up 1 base and V 3 bases, and 7 bases lay outside the gene matches. The CDR3 spells CASSFTRGLGNTEAFF. For the CDR3, the DNA is TGTGCCAGCAGCTTCACCAGGGGGCTCGGGAACACTGAAGCTTTCTTT.

This chain joins TRBV5-1 and TRBJ1-2; no definite D call. The germline gives CDR1 SGHRS, CDR2 YFSETQ. Trimming left V 0 bases short and J 4 bases short, with 7 bases between. This CDR3 is built from 13 residues. The CDR3 bases are TGCGCCAGCAGCTTGGAAGGTGCCTATGGCTACACCTTC. Translated: CASSLEGAYGYTF.

This clone was seen more than once but under ten times. V gene TRBV28 combines with J gene TRBJ1-3; possible D gene TRBD1, 6 bases. V lost 3 bases to trimming and J lost 2 bases, with 8 bases between them. CDR1 is MDHEN and CDR2 is SYDVKM in the germline V gene. There are 14 residues in the CDR3. CDR3 nucleotide sequence: TGTGCCAGCAGTTTGGGGGCGGCTGGAAACACCATATATTTT. It codes for CASSLGAAGNTIYF.

V is TRBV5-6 and J is TRBJ2-7; TRBD2 matches at 7 bases. Per germline, CDR1 SGHDT and CDR2 YYEEEE. Germline trimming cut 3 bases from V and 2 bases from J; bases unmatched to any gene: 8. The CDR3 length is 15 residues. As DNA, the CDR3 is TGTGCCAGCAGCTACATTGGGACTATTGCCTACGAGCAGTACTTC. Translated: CASSYIGTIAYEQYF. Based on the CDR3 plus reference TRBV5-6 and TRBJ2-7, the full variable domain is DAGVTQSPTHLIKTRGQQVTLRCSPKSGHDTVSWYQQALGQGPQFIFQYYEEEERQRGNFPDRFSGHQFPNYSSELNVNALLLGDSALYLCASSYIGTIAYEQYFGPGTRLTVT.

The chain is built from TRBV28 and TRBJ2-1; a possible D gene is TRBD2 (5 bases). From germline, CDR1 is MDHEN and CDR2 SYDVKM. This CDR3 contains 15 residues. V was pared by 6 bases and J by 2 bases, with 14 bases between. This chain's CDR3 is CASSLNGIAYNEQFF. As DNA, the CDR3 is TGTGCCAGCAGCCTGAACGGGATCGCCTACAATGAGCAGTTCTTC.

This chain joins TRBV6-6 and TRBJ1-1; TRBD1 might be the D (6 bases). V lost 6 bases and J 1 base, leaving 6 bases between the germline ends. Germline V gene data show CDR1 as MNHNY and CDR2 as SVGAGI (reference sequence). The CDR3 is 12 residues long. For the CDR3, the DNA is TGTGCCAGCAGGGACAGGAACACTGAAGCTTTCTTT. Protein product: CASRDRNTEAFF.

The genes are TRBV18 and TRBJ2-3, with 7 bases matching TRBD2. Germline CDR1 reads KGHSH; CDR2 reads LQKENI. This CDR3 comprises 16 residues. With V trimmed by 0 bases and J by 1 base, 4 bases remained unmatched. The CDR3 loop is CASSPPGREGTDTQYF. The CDR3 region has the DNA TGTGCCAGCTCACCACCTGGGAGGGAGGGCACAGATACGCAGTATTTT. Combining the CDR3 with reference TRBV18 and TRBJ2-3 gives the whole variable domain NAGVMQNPRHLVRRRGQEARLRCSPMKGHSHVYWYRQLPEEGLKFMVYLQKENIIDESGMPKERFSAEFPKEGPSILRIQQVVRGDSAAYFCASSPPGREGTDTQYFGPGTRLTVL.

This chain joins TRBV5-4 and TRBJ1-2, with D possibly being TRBD1 (6 bases). Looked up from germline, CDR1 is SGHNT and CDR2 is YYREEE (reference sequence). The length of the CDR3 is 16 residues. V dropped 2 bases and J dropped 0 bases, with 14 bases sitting between them. CDR3 amino acids: CASSFGGGLTNYGYTF. The CDR3 DNA reads as TGTGCCAGCAGCTTTGGAGGGGGACTTACTAACTATGGCTACACCTTC. The full variable domain, its missing parts supplied by reference TRBV5-4 and TRBJ1-2, is ETGVTQSPTHLIKTRGQQVTLRCSSQSGHNTVSWYQQALGQGPQFIFQYYREEENGRGNFPPRFSGLQFPNYSSELNVNALELDDSALYLCASSFGGGLTNYGYTFGSGTRLTVV.

The chain links TRBV18 to TRBJ2-2; D gene ambiguous. The CDR3 covers 13 residues. The germline V gene has CDR1 KGHSH and CDR2 LQKENI. V lost 2 bases, J lost 8 bases, and 9 bases lay in between. The CDR3 loop is CASSPSKVGELFF. The CDR3 coding sequence is TGTGCCAGCTCACCATCGAAGGTTGGGGAGCTGTTTTTT. Full variable domain (outside the CDR3, taken from reference TRBV18 and TRBJ2-2): NAGVMQNPRHLVRRRGQEARLRCSPMKGHSHVYWYRQLPEEGLKFMVYLQKENIIDESGMPKERFSAEFPKEGPSILRIQQVVRGDSAAYFCASSPSKVGELFFGEGSRLTVL.

The gene calls are TRBV11-3 and TRBJ2-7, with 11 bases fitting TRBD2. Unmatched junction bases numbered 4, after V lost 3 bases and J lost 3 bases. Germline loops: CDR1 SGHNT, CDR2 YENEEA. CDR3 length: 15 residues. CDR3 coding DNA: TGTGCCAGCAGCTTGTCCGGGACTAGCGGCTACGAGCAGTACTTC. It codes for CASSLSGTSGYEQYF.